The 17 T cell receptor beta chains given below trace back to one sample, sequenced in a study of T cell changes during pregnancy in multiple sclerosis. The repertoire was sequenced with immunoSEQ multiplex PCR; TCRdb's copy has only in-frame clones and lacks some. The profile shows about 40,000 clones, around 90% of them singletons. This material consisted of CD4+ T cells from peripheral blood mononuclear cells, taken before pregnancy. These receptors were collected from a female donor with multiple sclerosis, enrolled in a pregnancy study.

The genes are TRBV20-1 and TRBJ2-1; TRBD2 matches at 7 bases. Germline loops: CDR1 DFQATT, CDR2 SNEGSKA (reference sequence). This CDR3 contains 11 residues. With 5 bases clipped from V and 11 bases from J, the junction kept 6 bases outside the gene matches. The CDR3 spells CSAGDYPKQFF. CDR3 nucleotide sequence: TGCAGTGCTGGGGACTACCCTAAGCAGTTCTTC.

The chain recombines TRBV20-1 with TRBJ2-7; no clear D gene. Germline V CDR1 and CDR2: DFQATT, SNEGSKA (reference sequence). V was clipped by 0 bases and J by 9 bases, with 9 bases between them. The CDR3 has 11 amino acids. This CDR3 is CSARDPTGQYF. Written as DNA, the CDR3 is TGCAGTGCTAGAGATCCAACGGGGCAGTACTTC.

V is TRBV6-6 and J is TRBJ1-5; D is undetermined. The ends were cut back, 6 bases at V and 1 base at J, with 7 bases in the middle. The CDR3 extends over 13 amino acids. Germline V gives CDR1 MNHNY, CDR2 SVGAGI (reference sequence). This CDR3 is CASRFISNQPQHF. The CDR3 DNA reads TGTGCCAGCAGATTTATCAGCAATCAGCCCCAGCATTTT.

This clone was detected only a few times. V and J are TRBV19 and TRBJ1-1; tentatively, D is TRBD1 (6 bases). Germline loops: CDR1 LNHDA, CDR2 SQIVND (reference sequence). V was shortened by 4 bases and J by 1 base, with 7 bases between the two germline ends. The CDR3 sequence is 13 residues long. Written as DNA, the CDR3 is TGTGCCAGTAGTAGGACAGCGAACACTGAAGCTTTCTTT. Residues: CASSRTANTEAFF.

The chain recombines TRBV5-4 with TRBJ1-3, with D possibly being TRBD1 (6 bases). This CDR3 is built from 16 residues. V gave up 4 bases and J gave up 0 bases, with 14 bases separating them. Germline V gene data show CDR1 as SGHNT and CDR2 as YYREEE (reference sequence). The CDR3 nucleotides read TGTGCCAGCAGCGGAGACACAGGGTTCTCTGGAAACACCATATATTTT. Translation: CASSGDTGFSGNTIYF.

The chain uses TRBV2 and TRBJ2-5, with no clear D. CDR3 length: 12 amino acids. CDR1 is SNHLY and CDR2 is FYNNEI in the germline V gene. V lost 6 bases, J lost 2 bases, and 7 bases lay in between. The CDR3 DNA reads as TGTGCCAGCAGAGAGAGACAAGAGACCCAGTACTTC. It specifies CASRERQETQYF.

V and J are TRBV5-4 and TRBJ2-1; D might be TRBD2 (6 bases). The germline V gene encodes CDR1 SGHNT and CDR2 YYREEE (reference sequence). V lost 0 bases and J lost 5, with 15 bases in between. The CDR3 is 16 amino acids. CDR3 coding DNA: TGTGCCAGCAGCTTGGTCGCTAGCGCGATTAACAATGAGCAGTTCTTC. Translating gives CASSLVASAINNEQFF.

The chain combines TRBV5-1 with TRBJ1-3; 10 positions match TRBD1. Trimming at V came to 0 bases and at J to 0 bases, leaving 9 bases not matched to a gene. Germline assignment: CDR1 SGHRS and CDR2 YFSETQ. The CDR3 totals 19 residues. The CDR3 sequence is CASSLDSRQGAYSGNTIYF. CDR3 sequence (DNA): TGCGCCAGCAGCTTGGACTCCAGACAGGGGGCCTACTCTGGAAACACCATATATTTT.

This chain links TRBV27 with TRBJ1-4; tentatively, D is TRBD1 (5 bases). Germline lookup yields CDR1 MNHEY and CDR2 SMNVEV (reference sequence). The CDR3 spans 15 residues. V lost 8 bases, J lost 6 bases, and 19 bases lay in between. The CDR3 DNA sequence: TGTGCCAGCCTCCTTGACAGTGGCGTTTATGAAAAACTGTTTTTT. As protein: CASLLDSGVYEKLFF. The variable domain in full, completed from reference TRBV27 and TRBJ1-4, reads EAQVTQNPRYLITVTGKKLTVTCSQNMNHEYMSWYRQDPGLGLRQIYYSMNVEVTDKGDVPEGYKVSRKEKRNFPLILESPSPNQTSLYFCASLLDSGVYEKLFFGSGTQLSVL.

The J gene is TRBJ1-4, the V gene TRBV5-4, with 8 bases matching TRBD1. CDR1 is SGHNT, CDR2 YYREEE, per germline (reference sequence). There are 15 residues in the CDR3. The ends lost 4 bases at V and 6 bases at J; junction bases unmatched: 8. CDR3 residues: CASSPGPGGDEKLFF. The CDR3 DNA follows: TGTGCCAGCAGCCCGGGGCCAGGGGGCGATGAAAAACTGTTTTTT.

The rearrangement links TRBV9 to TRBJ2-7; TRBD1 agrees at 8 bases. The V gene end was trimmed by 0 bases and the J gene end by 3 bases; junction bases not matched to a gene: 5. Germline V lookup: CDR1 SGDLS, CDR2 YYNGEE. The CDR3 sequence is 15 residues long. The CDR3 protein is CASSVAGGSFYEQYF. CDR3 in DNA: TGTGCCAGCAGCGTAGCAGGGGGCAGCTTCTACGAGCAGTACTTC. Full variable domain (outside the CDR3, taken from reference TRBV9 and TRBJ2-7): DSGVTQTPKHLITATGQRVTLRCSPRSGDLSVYWYQQSLDQGLQFLIQYYNGEERAKGNILERFSAQQFPDLHSELNLSSLELGDSALYFCASSVAGGSFYEQYFGPGTRLTVT.

The chain recombines TRBV2 with TRBJ2-1; 9 nucleotides align to TRBD1. The CDR3 loop spans 14 amino acids. Germline CDR1 is SNHLY and CDR2 is FYNNEI. The trim removed 9 bases at V and 6 bases at J, leaving 9 bases unmatched. Written as DNA, the CDR3 is TGTGCCAGGCTATTACAGGGGGCCAGCAATGAGCAGTTCTTC. Protein product: CARLLQGASNEQFF.

CDR3 sequence reads: CASSAPGLAGGRTGELFF. As DNA, the CDR3 is TGTGCCAGCAGCGCTCCGGGACTAGCGGGGGGGAGGACCGGGGAGCTGTTTTTT. The chain combines TRBV5-4 with TRBJ2-2; 16 positions match TRBD2. V gave up 4 bases and J gave up 5 bases; unmatched junction bases: 8. The CDR3 runs 18 residues. Per the germline V gene, CDR1 is SGHNT and CDR2 is YYREEE (reference sequence).

The chain has TRBV10-2 and TRBJ1-4, with D possibly being TRBD1 (5 bases). With 5 bases removed from V and 4 bases from J, the gap between germline ends came to 11 bases. Germline CDR1 and CDR2: WSHSY and SAAADI. CDR3 size: 14 residues. The chain's CDR3 is CASSPRQGNEKLFF. DNA of the CDR3: TGCGCCAGCAGTCCCAGGCAGGGTAATGAAAAACTGTTTTTT.

The CDR3 loop reads CAGNGLADYNEQFF. CDR3 coding DNA: TGTGCCGGAAACGGACTAGCGGACTACAATGAGCAGTTCTTC. This chain joins TRBV2 and TRBJ2-1; 10 bases are shared with TRBD2. Germline assignment: CDR1 SNHLY and CDR2 FYNNEI. This CDR3 is 14 amino acids long. V lost 11 bases, J lost 3 bases, and 7 bases stayed unmatched.

The rearrangement uses TRBV7-9 and TRBJ1-2, with D unclear. This CDR3 comprises 11 residues. The germline V and J ends were trimmed by 7 bases and 2 bases, with 5 bases remaining between them. Germline CDR1 and CDR2: SEHNR and FQNEAQ (reference sequence). This chain's CDR3 is CASTSNYGYTF. The CDR3 bases are TGTGCCAGCACCTCGAACTATGGCTACACCTTC.

V gene TRBV18 combines with J gene TRBJ2-1; D is ambiguous. This CDR3 contains 15 residues. Trimming removed 3 bases from V and 2 bases from J, with 11 bases in between. CDR1 is KGHSH, CDR2 LQKENI, per germline. The DNA for the CDR3 is TGTGCCAGCTCACCCCCTTCGGTTACCTACAATGAGCAGTTCTTC. It translates to CASSPPSVTYNEQFF.